This passage covers 15 T cell receptor beta chains from one sample sequenced in a study of T cell repertoires in cytomegalovirus infection. MiXCR, applied by TCRdb to the reads, yields one record per CDR3 protein. The table shows about 160,000 distinct CDR3 sequences, with about 20% occurring only once. Their recognized antigens are unknown. This material consisted of CD8+ T cells from cultured PBMCs, taken from culture after CMV antigen stimulation. Receptor source: a human donor in good health (CMV status not recorded). Some clones in this sample may be carry-over from other donors' samples.

This clonotype was counted between two and nine times. The gene calls are TRBV7-9 and TRBJ1-1; tentative D call: TRBD1 (6 bases). Germline CDR1 and CDR2: SEHNR and FQNEAQ (reference sequence). CDR3 length: 16 residues. V dropped 4 bases and J dropped 0 bases, with 15 bases sitting between them. As DNA, the CDR3 is TGTGCCAGCAGCTCGAAGAGGGGGACCATGAACACTGAAGCTTTCTTT. Translation: CASSSKRGTMNTEAFF.

This chain connects TRBV7-3 to TRBJ1-1; D not certain. Per germline, CDR1 SGHTA and CDR2 FQGTGA. This CDR3 has 15 amino acids. Trimming removed 1 base from V and 2 bases from J, with 11 bases in between. The CDR3 DNA is TGTGCCAGCAGCTTAATTCGGCAGCTAAACACTGAAGCTTTCTTT. This encodes CASSLIRQLNTEAFF.

The chain links TRBV6-2 or TRBV6-3 to TRBJ2-7; D unclear. The CDR3 loop spans 12 amino acids. With 0 bases removed from V and 5 bases from J, the gap between germline ends came to 5 bases. Germline V gene lookup returns CDR1 MNHEY and CDR2 SVGEGT. The DNA for the CDR3 is TGTGCCAGCAGTTACTCGACCAACGAGCAGTACTTC. Translated, it gives CASSYSTNEQYF.

This clonotype was seen a few times. This rearrangement joins TRBV20-1 to TRBJ2-7, with 8 bases identical to TRBD1. The CDR3 runs to 13 residues. The germline V gene has CDR1 DFQATT and CDR2 SNEGSKA (reference sequence). V trimming: 3 bases; J trimming: 4 bases; junction bases outside the gene matches: 5. This CDR3 is CSARGRGRYEQYF. The DNA of the CDR3 is TGCAGTGCTAGGGGCAGGGGGCGGTACGAGCAGTACTTC.

V is TRBV20-1 and J is TRBJ1-1; D not resolved. This CDR3 has 12 amino acids. With 5 bases removed from V and 1 base from J, the gap between germline ends came to 8 bases. Germline CDR1 DFQATT, CDR2 SNEGSKA (reference sequence). CDR3 DNA: TGCAGTGCTGCGGACGGGAACACTGAAGCTTTCTTT. Translating it yields CSAADGNTEAFF.

The rearrangement links TRBV6-1 to TRBJ1-1; 7 bases agree with TRBD1. The germline V gene encodes CDR1 MNHNS and CDR2 SASEGT. Trimming took 2 bases from V and 5 from J; bases not matched to a gene: 8. The CDR3 runs 15 residues. The CDR3 region has the DNA TGTGCCAGCAGTGAACACAGGGGAGGTCGGACTGAAGCTTTCTTT. It yields the protein CASSEHRGGRTEAFF.

A note on this clonotype: Possible read error: a much larger clone is one base away. The chain uses TRBV6-5 and TRBJ1-2; the D gene is possibly TRBD1 (5 bases). This CDR3 contains 13 residues. Germline CDR1 and CDR2: MNHEY and SVGAGI. CDR3 DNA sequence: TGTGCCCGCAGTTTGACAGCTAACTATGGCTACACCTTC. Residues: CARSLTANYGYTF.

This rearrangement joins TRBV10-3 to TRBJ1-3; D ambiguous. The ends were cut back, 3 bases at V and 0 bases at J, with 15 bases in the middle. The CDR3 contains 17 residues. The germline CDR1 and CDR2 sequences are ENHRY and SYGVKD. The DNA of the CDR3 is TGTGCCATCAGTGAAAGTCAAGGACGTAGCTCTGGAAACACCATATATTTT. As protein: CAISESQGRSSGNTIYF.

This clonotype has only a few counts. The rearrangement uses TRBV15 and TRBJ2-1; possibly TRBD2 for D (6 bases). Between the trimmed V and J ends, which lost 0 bases and 9 bases, there was a span of 18 bases. Germline-derived CDR1 and CDR2 are LNHNV and YYDKDF (reference sequence). CDR3 length equals 16 residues. CDR3 sequence: CATSRDGGGIYGEQFF. In nucleotides, the CDR3 is TGTGCCACCAGCAGAGATGGGGGAGGAATTTACGGTGAGCAGTTCTTC. Complete variable domain (other parts from reference TRBV15 and TRBJ2-1): DAMVIQNPRYQVTQFGKPVTLSCSQTLNHNVMYWYQQKSSQAPKLLFHYYDKDFNNEADTPDNFQSRRPNTSFCFLDIRSPGLGDTAMYLCATSRDGGGIYGEQFFGPGTRLTVL.

This clonotype was counted between two and nine times. The chain recombines TRBV7-9 with TRBJ2-7; 9 positions agree with TRBD1. Germline trimming cut 3 bases from V and 3 bases from J; bases unmatched to any gene: 6. This CDR3 region has 15 residues. Germline CDR1 SEHNR, CDR2 FQNEAQ (reference sequence). CDR3 DNA: TGTGCCAGCAGCTTGTCCGGGACAGGGCTCTACGAGCAGTACTTC. This gives the protein CASSLSGTGLYEQYF. The complete variable domain, with remaining parts taken from reference TRBV7-9 and TRBJ2-7, reads DTGVSQNPRHKITKRGQNVTFRCDPISEHNRLYWYRQTLGQGPEFLTYFQNEAQLEKSRLLSDRFSAERPKGSFSTLEIQRTEQGDSAMYLCASSLSGTGLYEQYFGPGTRLTVT.

The rearrangement uses TRBV6-6 and TRBJ2-7; D is possibly TRBD1 (7 bases). The CDR3 length is 15 residues. In germline, CDR1 is MNHNY, CDR2 SVGAGI (reference sequence). Trimming cost V 7 bases and J 7 bases, with 23 bases left between them. The CDR3 spells CASIDRRQGLGEQYF. CDR3 in DNA: TGTGCCAGCATCGACCGCCGACAGGGACTGGGGGAGCAGTACTTC.

This clonotype was detected only a few times. V usage is TRBV7-2 and J usage is TRBJ1-5; D gene uncertain. Trimming took off 1 base at V and 2 bases at J, with 6 bases between the two ends. Germline V gives CDR1 SGHTA, CDR2 FQGNSA. The CDR3 covers 14 residues. The CDR3 spells CASSLVSGNQPQHF. The CDR3 region has the DNA TGTGCCAGCAGCTTAGTGTCAGGCAATCAGCCCCAGCATTTT.

This clonotype was seen only a few times. The CDR3 bases are TGTGCCAGCAGCGCCGGACAGTACAATGAGCAGTTCTTC. This codes for CASSAGQYNEQFF. J is TRBJ2-1 and V is TRBV9; D may be TRBD1 (6 bases). CDR1 and CDR2 from the germline V gene are SGDLS and YYNGEE. V dropped 3 bases and J dropped 4 bases, with 8 bases sitting between them. The CDR3 runs to 13 residues.

This clonotype has more than one count but fewer than ten. CDR3 in DNA: TGTGCCAGCCACTCACCAAGTGCGGGGGGCGAAGATACGCAGTATTTT. This sequence encodes CASHSPSAGGEDTQYF. V gene TRBV11-2 combines with J gene TRBJ2-3; 8 positions match TRBD2. After removal of 8 bases from V and 5 bases from J, the junction contained 15 bases not matched to a gene. Germline V gene data show CDR1 as SGHAT and CDR2 as FQNNGV. The CDR3 has 16 amino acids.

This clonotype was detected a few times. The gene calls are TRBV20-1 and TRBJ2-5, with TRBD2 as a possible D gene (6 bases). This CDR3 region has 13 residues. Germline-derived CDR1 and CDR2 are DFQATT and SNEGSKA (reference sequence). The V end was cut by 3 bases, the J end by 5 bases, with 13 bases between. The CDR3 here is CSASRDLGETQYF. CDR3 DNA: TGCAGTGCTAGCCGGGACTTGGGGGAGACCCAGTACTTC.